This T cell receptor beta chain was obtained from a study of T-cell memory formation after mild COVID-19. About the study: Clusters were largely donor specific.

Study conclusions and caveats: Clones which contracted sat mainly in CM and EM if CD4+, and in EMRA if CD8+.

V shed 10 bases and J 6 bases; nucleotides not matched to a gene: 8. The CDR3 consists of 13 residues. TCRdb reprocessed the 5' RACE reads via MiXCR and lists one record per CDR3 protein. The table has around 260,000 distinct CDR3 sequences, around 15% seen once; the top ten hold approximately 23%. Note on this clonotype: What it binds is unknown.

The rearrangement uses TRBV12-3 or TRBV12-4 and TRBJ2-2; TRBD1 matches at 7 bases. The clonotype originates from a man aged 18 to 29 who had mild COVID-19 (a few samples of this study predate the infection). Cell type and time point are not known. Sample: PBMCs or a T cell subset sorted from them (not recorded which). CDR3 protein: CANLGTEAGELFF. The CDR3 coding sequence is TGTGCCAACCTCGGGACAGAGGCCGGGGAGCTGTTTTTT.